This TCR beta chain is drawn from a study of OX40 agonist ivuxolimab in advanced cancers. Study in general: Intravenous ivuxolimab was administered to patients every 2 weeks at 0.01 to 10 mg/kg. The mean age was approximately 60 years, ranging from about 20 to 79, with approximately 85% of participants male.

For this clone: Its antigen is unknown.

Study-wide results and caveats: Relatively little clonal expansion, among the lowest observed, appeared in partial responders at 0.1-3.0 mg/kg.

Peripheral blood came from all dose cohorts at three timepoints. Profiled with immunoSEQ multiplex PCR; TCRdb holds only in-frame clones, not every one. In the table there are 60,000 to 70,000 clones, 87% of which are singletons. Germline assignment: CDR1 SGHAT and CDR2 FQNNGV. The J segment lost 5 bases and the V segment lost 5 bases, leaving 11 bases of the junction unmatched. This CDR3 has 17 amino acids. The sequences come from CD4+ or CD8+ T cells sorted from blood, collected in a trial of the OX40 agonist ivuxolimab. The clonotype originates from an adult with an advanced solid tumor such as melanoma, head and neck, liver or kidney cancer. The V and J genes are TRBV11-2 and TRBJ2-3; 12 nucleotides align to TRBD2. CDR3 region: CASSRRTSGMIRDTQYF. Written as DNA, the CDR3 is TGTGCCAGCAGCAGGAGGACTAGCGGGATGATCCGAGATACGCAGTATTTT.